The 28 T cell receptor beta chains below come from one sample, sequenced in a study of somatic mutations in cytotoxic T cells in rheumatoid arthritis. Clones were read by immunoSEQ multiplex PCR, and TCRdb kept only the in-frame ones, dropping some. Seen here are 10,000 to 13,000 clones, around 80% observed once, and the top ten hold around 35%. The sample was CD8+ T cells sorted from blood. The receptors stem from an adult with rheumatoid arthritis.

The chain links TRBV10-3 to TRBJ2-7; TRBD1 matches 8 bases. Germline CDR1 and CDR2: ENHRY and SYGVKD. CDR3 length equals 15 residues. V lost 0 bases, J lost 2 bases, and 3 bases stayed unmatched. The CDR3 spells CAISESDRAAYEQYF. As DNA, the CDR3 is TGTGCCATCAGTGAGTCGGACAGGGCGGCCTACGAGCAGTACTTC.

The rearrangement uses TRBV25-1 and TRBJ2-7; D remains ambiguous. V dropped 2 bases and J dropped 4 bases, with 3 bases sitting between them. The CDR3 totals 11 residues. Germline loops: CDR1 MGHDK, CDR2 SYGVNS. The chain's CDR3 is CASSEGYEQYF. The CDR3 DNA reads as TGTGCCAGCAGTGAAGGGTACGAGCAGTACTTC.

The chain couples TRBV5-4 to TRBJ2-3; 7 bases align to TRBD2. Germline V gene data show CDR1 as SGHNT and CDR2 as YYREEE (reference sequence). With 5 bases clipped from V and 6 bases from J, the junction kept 12 bases outside the gene matches. The CDR3 spans 15 residues. The DNA of the CDR3 is TGTGCCAGCAGTCTTGTGTGGGGGGGAGGTGATACGCAGTATTTT. As protein: CASSLVWGGGDTQYF.

J is TRBJ2-3 and V is TRBV7-2; D gene unclear. Trimming shortened V by 2 bases and J by 0 bases, and 6 bases separated the two germline ends. Looked up from germline, CDR1 is SGHTA and CDR2 is FQGNSA. This CDR3 has 14 residues. CDR3 amino acids: CASSLLGSTDTQYF. The CDR3 DNA is TGTGCCAGCAGCTTACTAGGAAGCACAGATACGCAGTATTTT. Variable domain in full (rest from reference TRBV7-2 and TRBJ2-3): GAGVSQSPSNKVTEKGKDVELRCDPISGHTALYWYRQSLGQGLEFLIYFQGNSAPDKSGLPSDRFSAERTGGSVSTLTIQRTQQEDSAVYLCASSLLGSTDTQYFGPGTRLTVL.

DNA for the CDR3: TGTGCCAGCAGCTTAGTGATAGGGATCGATGAGCAGTTCTTC. This gives the protein CASSLVIGIDEQFF. The rearrangement uses TRBV7-2 and TRBJ2-1; D gene ambiguous. The V and J ends lost 1 base and 8 bases respectively, with 12 bases between them. This CDR3 is built from 14 residues. Germline assignment: CDR1 SGHTA and CDR2 FQGNSA. Looking up the rest from reference TRBV7-2 and TRBJ2-1 gives the full variable domain: GAGVSQSPSNKVTEKGKDVELRCDPISGHTALYWYRQSLGQGLEFLIYFQGNSAPDKSGLPSDRFSAERTGGSVSTLTIQRTQQEDSAVYLCASSLVIGIDEQFFGPGTRLTVL.

This clone has only one observation. This chain links TRBV6-5 with TRBJ2-1; TRBD1 agrees at 8 bases. Germline CDR1 reads MNHEY; CDR2 reads SVGAGI. The CDR3 extends over 15 amino acids. The J segment lost 6 bases and the V segment lost 2 bases, leaving 6 bases of the junction unmatched. DNA for the CDR3: TGTGCCAGCAGTTACGCGTTGACAGGGGCCAATGAGCAGTTCTTC. As protein: CASSYALTGANEQFF.

The chain combines TRBV6-5 with TRBJ2-1; the match to TRBD2 covers 8 bases. Germline CDR1 MNHEY, CDR2 SVGAGI. The J segment lost 2 bases and the V segment lost 8 bases, leaving 2 bases of the junction unmatched. The CDR3 is made up of 13 amino acids. Here the CDR3 reads CASGAGAYNEQFF. As DNA, the CDR3 is TGTGCCAGCGGAGCGGGGGCCTACAATGAGCAGTTCTTC.

This chain links TRBV11-2 with TRBJ2-7; TRBD1 aligns across 8 bases. The V gene's germline CDR1 is SGHAT and CDR2 FQNNGV. Losses at the gene ends were 3 bases for V and 3 bases for J; bases not matched to a gene: 7. The CDR3 runs to 15 residues. Here the CDR3 DNA reads TGTGCCAGCAGCTTTGGCTTGGGACAGGACTACGAGCAGTACTTC. Protein: CASSFGLGQDYEQYF.

The V gene is TRBV6-1, the J gene TRBJ2-6, with TRBD2 as a possible D gene (6 bases). CDR3 length equals 15 residues. V was shortened by 8 bases and J by 1 base, with 12 bases between the two germline ends. Germline lookup yields CDR1 MNHNS and CDR2 SASEGT. CDR3 DNA sequence: TGTGCCAGCTCGGGGAGGCCTTCTGGGGCCAACGTCCTGACTTTC. It encodes CASSGRPSGANVLTF.

The rearrangement uses TRBV7-9 and TRBJ2-1; 9 nucleotides line up with TRBD2. The CDR3 spans 14 residues. V lost 4 bases to trimming and J lost 7 bases; unmatched junction nucleotides: 5. The germline V gene encodes CDR1 SEHNR and CDR2 FQNEAQ (reference sequence). CDR3 nucleotides: TGTGCCAGCAGCTGGCGGGGGGGCCGGAATGAGCAGTTCTTC. It yields the protein CASSWRGGRNEQFF.

The rearrangement joins TRBV7-2 to TRBJ1-3; D unclear. The CDR3 loop spans 15 amino acids. Germline V CDR1 and CDR2: SGHTA, FQGNSA. V lost 3 bases and J lost 2, with 11 bases in between. In DNA, the CDR3 is TGTGCCAGCAGCTTCTCCTCGGTCCCTGGAAACACCATATATTTT. As protein: CASSFSSVPGNTIYF. Filled out from reference TRBV7-2 and TRBJ1-3, the complete variable domain reads GAGVSQSPSNKVTEKGKDVELRCDPISGHTALYWYRQSLGQGLEFLIYFQGNSAPDKSGLPSDRFSAERTGGSVSTLTIQRTQQEDSAVYLCASSFSSVPGNTIYFGEGSWLTVV.

This clone is a singleton in its sample. V usage is TRBV2 and J usage is TRBJ2-1; tentative D call: TRBD1 (6 bases). Germline-derived CDR1 and CDR2 are SNHLY and FYNNEI. The length of the CDR3 is 14 residues. Trimming took 9 bases from V and 7 from J, leaving 19 bases between them. CDR3 region: CARALGGEENEQFF. Here the CDR3 DNA reads TGTGCCAGGGCACTAGGGGGAGAGGAAAATGAGCAGTTCTTC. Full variable domain (missing parts from reference TRBV2 and TRBJ2-1): EPEVTQTPSHQVTQMGQEVILRCVPISNHLYFYWYRQILGQKVEFLVSFYNNEISEKSEIFDDQFSVERPDGSNFTLKIRSTKLEDSAMYFCARALGGEENEQFFGPGTRLTVL.

This clone was seen only a few times. This sequence joins TRBV10-2 and TRBJ2-1; TRBD1 might be the D (5 bases). The germline V gene has CDR1 WSHSY and CDR2 SAAADI. V shed 5 bases and J shed 7 bases, with 24 bases lying between them. This CDR3 region has 17 residues. The DNA of the CDR3 is TGCGCCAGCAGTTTGGTAAGGGGTTCAGTTTACAGGAATGAGCAGTTCTTC. Protein sequence: CASSLVRGSVYRNEQFF.

This clone came up a few times. The genes are TRBV7-8 and TRBJ1-1; TRBD1 aligns across 9 bases. J lost 3 bases, V lost 5 bases, and 10 bases had no gene match. Germline loops: CDR1 SGHVS, CDR2 FQNEAQ. This CDR3 spans 16 amino acids. The CDR3 bases are TGTGCCAGCAGCGACCGCCCCGGGACAGGGTACACTGAAGCTTTCTTT. Encoded protein: CASSDRPGTGYTEAFF.

CDR3 in amino acids: CASSPRTSGRGTDTQYF. Written as DNA, the CDR3 is TGTGCCAGCAGCCCCAGGACTAGCGGGAGGGGAACAGATACGCAGTATTTT. The J gene is TRBJ2-3, the V gene TRBV5-4; 15 nucleotides match TRBD2. Trimming at V came to 4 bases and at J to 3 bases, leaving 6 bases not matched to a gene. CDR3 length: 17 amino acids. The germline V gene encodes CDR1 SGHNT and CDR2 YYREEE (reference sequence).

DNA of the CDR3: TGCGCCAGCAGCTTGGCCGGGCCTACTTTAAGCTCCTACAATGAGCAGTTCTTC. It encodes CASSLAGPTLSSYNEQFF. This chain connects TRBV5-1 to TRBJ2-1, with unresolved D. There are 18 residues in the CDR3. Germline V gene lookup returns CDR1 SGHRS and CDR2 YFSETQ. V was clipped by 0 bases and J by 0 bases, with 16 bases between them.

The chain recombines TRBV5-1 with TRBJ2-7; D assignment may be TRBD1 or TRBD2 (5 bases each). The CDR3 covers 13 residues. Germline assignment: CDR1 SGHRS and CDR2 YFSETQ. V shed 2 bases and J shed 1 base, with 7 bases lying between them. The CDR3 sequence is CASSFGGSYEQYF. CDR3 DNA sequence: TGCGCCAGCAGCTTTGGGGGATCCTACGAGCAGTACTTC.

The chain employs TRBV4-2 and TRBJ2-5, with D possibly being TRBD1 or TRBD2 (6 bases each). The CDR3 has 14 amino acids. Per germline, CDR1 LGHNA and CDR2 YNFKEQ. The germline V and J ends were trimmed by 5 bases and 3 bases, with 13 bases remaining between them. The CDR3 DNA sequence: TGTGCCAGCAGCTTCGGGGGCGGGAAAGAGACCCAGTACTTC. This sequence encodes CASSFGGGKETQYF.

The chain recombines TRBV5-4 with TRBJ2-3; tentatively, D is TRBD2 (5 bases). Trimming cost V 3 bases and J 5 bases, with 10 bases left between them. This CDR3 has 13 residues. CDR1 SGHNT and CDR2 YYREEE come from the germline V gene (reference sequence). CDR3 sequence reads: CASSSSAGDTQYF. The CDR3 DNA reads TGTGCCAGCAGCTCTTCGGCGGGAGATACGCAGTATTTT. The whole variable domain, filled in from reference TRBV5-4 and TRBJ2-3, reads ETGVTQSPTHLIKTRGQQVTLRCSSQSGHNTVSWYQQALGQGPQFIFQYYREEENGRGNFPPRFSGLQFPNYSSELNVNALELDDSALYLCASSSSAGDTQYFGPGTRLTVL.

This clone was picked up one time. The chain has TRBV27 and TRBJ2-2, with a weak D call TRBD1 (6 bases). This CDR3 has 15 residues. V lost 8 bases and J 4 bases, leaving 17 bases between the germline ends. The V gene's germline CDR1 is MNHEY and CDR2 SMNVEV (reference sequence). In DNA form, the CDR3 reads TGTGCCAGCTCCCCCGGGGCAGGGGTCACCGGGGAGCTGTTTTTT. Amino acids: CASSPGAGVTGELFF.

This clone has only one observation. V is TRBV19 and J is TRBJ1-1; a possible D gene is TRBD1 (6 bases). The CDR3 has 16 residues. Germline loops: CDR1 LNHDA, CDR2 SQIVND (reference sequence). V gave up 5 bases and J gave up 0 bases, with 16 bases separating them. CDR3 region: CASSSSQGRMNTEAFF. The DNA of the CDR3 is TGTGCCAGTAGTTCTTCACAGGGACGAATGAACACTGAAGCTTTCTTT. Filled out from reference TRBV19 and TRBJ1-1, the complete variable domain reads DGGITQSPKYLFRKEGQNVTLSCEQNLNHDAMYWYRQDPGQGLRLIYYSQIVNDFQKGDIAEGYSVSREKKESFPLTVTSAQKNPTAFYLCASSSSQGRMNTEAFFGQGTRLTVV.

V and J are TRBV4-3 and TRBJ2-1, with TRBD2 matching over 10 bases. CDR1 and CDR2 from the germline V gene are LGHNA and YSLEER. CDR3 length: 16 amino acids. The trim removed 0 bases at V and 7 bases at J, leaving 6 bases unmatched. The CDR3 protein is CASSQDLGSGGNEQFF. The CDR3 region has the DNA TGCGCCAGCAGCCAAGATTTGGGTAGCGGGGGGAATGAGCAGTTCTTC.

The rearrangement joins TRBV27 to TRBJ1-2; D unresolved. V lost 1 base and J 6 bases, leaving 9 bases between the germline ends. This CDR3 contains 13 residues. Germline loops: CDR1 MNHEY, CDR2 SMNVEV (reference sequence). For the CDR3, the DNA is TGTGCCAGCAGTTTATACCCCAGAGATGGCTACACCTTC. Translating gives CASSLYPRDGYTF.

The chain links TRBV27 to TRBJ2-1; 7 bases are a match to TRBD1. Looked up from germline, CDR1 is MNHEY and CDR2 is SMNVEV (reference sequence). V lost 4 bases, J lost 5 bases, and 8 bases stayed unmatched. The CDR3 runs to 15 residues. The CDR3 protein is CASSSPQGLNNEQFF. DNA of the CDR3: TGTGCCAGCAGTTCCCCACAGGGGTTGAACAATGAGCAGTTCTTC.

The chain is built from TRBV30 and TRBJ1-4, with unresolved D. CDR1 is GTSNPN, CDR2 SVGIG, per germline (reference sequence). The CDR3 extends over 13 amino acids. CDR3 amino acids: CGTDVKVDEKLFF. The CDR3 DNA is TGTGGGACCGACGTGAAAGTGGATGAAAAACTGTTTTTT.

The rearrangement links TRBV27 to TRBJ2-3; 9 bases line up with TRBD2. The CDR3 runs to 17 residues. Trimming removed 8 bases from V and 0 bases from J; junction bases left unmatched: 12. Germline CDR1 MNHEY, CDR2 SMNVEV (reference sequence). The CDR3 nucleotides are TGTGCCAGCGGCCCATGGCGGGGGGGGTATAGCACAGATACGCAGTATTTT. It is translated as CASGPWRGGYSTDTQYF.

The rearrangement uses TRBV5-1 and TRBJ2-1; D gene unclear. From germline, CDR1 is SGHRS and CDR2 YFSETQ. The CDR3 consists of 13 residues. The germline V and J ends were trimmed by 2 bases and 0 bases, with 3 bases remaining between them. This CDR3 reads CASSLTSYNEQFF. The CDR3 DNA sequence: TGCGCCAGCAGCTTAACCTCCTACAATGAGCAGTTCTTC.

The chain has TRBV4-1 and TRBJ2-5, with 7 bases fitting TRBD2. Germline V gene lookup returns CDR1 MGHRA and CDR2 YSYEKL. The CDR3 extends over 15 amino acids. The trim removed 1 base at V and 9 bases at J, leaving 11 bases unmatched. The CDR3 DNA reads as TGCGCCAGCAGCCAAGGACTAGCTTCTGAATGGGCCCAGTACTTC. Translation: CASSQGLASEWAQYF.